This entry lists 16 T cell receptor beta chains sequenced from one sample in a study of molecular identifiers for immune sequencing clone quantification. Via MiXCR, TCRdb re-called the PCR reads, giving one row per CDR3 protein. The table includes just under 650,000 distinct CDR3 sequences, about 20% detected once. Sequencing input: naive CD8+ T cells from blood, with Jurkat cell RNA spiked in. Noted subset: FACS-sorted CD8+CD4-CCR7+CD45RA+ naive T cells. The receptors here all came from a human donor in good health. Some libraries in this study had Jurkat cell RNA spiked in.

The rearrangement links TRBV30 to TRBJ1-1, with a possible D match to TRBD1 (5 bases). V was trimmed by 5 bases and J by 4 bases, leaving 14 bases between them. CDR1 GTSNPN and CDR2 SVGIG come from the germline V gene (reference sequence). This CDR3 spans 13 amino acids. This CDR3 is CAWEDDGGTEAFF. The CDR3 nucleotides read TGTGCCTGGGAAGATGACGGGGGCACTGAAGCTTTCTTT. The entire variable domain, with the rest obtained from reference TRBV30 and TRBJ1-1, is as follows: SQTIHQWPATLVQPVGSPLSLECTVEGTSNPNLYWYRQAAGRGLQLLFYSVGIGQISSEVPQNLSASRPQDRQFILSSKKLLLSDSGFYLCAWEDDGGTEAFFGQGTRLTVV.

This clonotype was picked up many times. The chain recombines TRBV27 with TRBJ2-3; no reliable D call. The CDR3 has 16 amino acids. Germline values: CDR1 MNHEY, CDR2 SMNVEV (reference sequence). V lost 8 bases, J lost 1 base, and 19 bases lay in between. The CDR3 loop is CASAPGLGDRTDTQYF. The CDR3 DNA reads TGTGCCAGCGCTCCCGGCCTTGGGGATCGCACAGATACGCAGTATTTT.

With respect to this clonotype: Being one base from a much bigger clone, this may be a read error. The V and J genes are TRBV4-2 and TRBJ2-7, with D possibly TRBD2 on 6 matching bases. Per the germline V gene, CDR1 is LGHNA and CDR2 is YNFKEQ. The CDR3 runs 15 residues. The CDR3 nucleotides are TGTGCCAGCAGCCAAGAGTTGCGGGGCTTCTACGGGCAGTACTTC. Amino acids: CASSQELRGFYGQYF.

This clonotype showed up many times. The rearrangement links TRBV6-2 or TRBV6-3 to TRBJ2-7, with 7 bases fitting TRBD2. The junction had 7 bases not matched to a gene; V was cut back by 8 bases and J by 0 bases. The CDR3 is made up of 14 amino acids. Germline assignment: CDR1 MNHEY and CDR2 SVGEGT. The CDR3 protein is CASHPGTTSYEQYF. The DNA of the CDR3 is TGTGCCAGCCACCCCGGGACTACCTCCTACGAGCAGTACTTC.

Concerning this clonotype: Relative to the germline gene, one junction end is altered; a read error may explain this. The chain carries TRBV3-1 and TRBJ1-1; TRBD1 aligns across 8 bases. The germline gives CDR1 LGHDT, CDR2 YNNKEL (reference sequence). The CDR3 sequence is 14 residues long. CDR3 region: CASSYGQGNTGAFF. CDR3 DNA sequence: TGTGCCAGCAGCTACGGACAGGGAAACACTGGAGCTTTCTTT.

Many counts were recorded for this clonotype. The genes are TRBV13 and TRBJ2-7; 7 bases line up with TRBD1. The CDR3 covers 14 residues. The V gene's germline CDR1 is PRHDT and CDR2 FYEKMQ (reference sequence). With 4 bases clipped from V and 4 bases from J, the junction kept 7 bases outside the gene matches. In DNA form, the CDR3 reads TGTGCCAGCAGCTCACAGGGGAGTAAGTACGAGCAGTACTTC. Encoded protein: CASSSQGSKYEQYF.

This clonotype was observed at least ten times. CDR3 sequence: CASSEATGGSDTQYF. CDR3 DNA: TGTGCCAGCAGTGAAGCCACGGGAGGGTCAGATACGCAGTATTTT. This rearrangement joins TRBV2 to TRBJ2-3, with TRBD2 identical over 8 bases. The CDR3 sequence is 15 residues long. Germline lookup yields CDR1 SNHLY and CDR2 FYNNEI. Losses at the gene ends were 0 bases for V and 4 bases for J; bases not matched to a gene: 3. The full variable domain, rest sourced from reference TRBV2 and TRBJ2-3, is EPEVTQTPSHQVTQMGQEVILRCVPISNHLYFYWYRQILGQKVEFLVSFYNNEISEKSEIFDDQFSVERPDGSNFTLKIRSTKLEDSAMYFCASSEATGGSDTQYFGPGTRLTVL.

As regards this clonotype: A read error may be the cause here, since a much bigger clone is one base away. The chain carries TRBV29-1 and TRBJ2-7; no clear D gene. V was clipped by 7 bases and J by 2 bases, with 12 bases between them. Per germline, CDR1 SQVTM and CDR2 ANQGSEA. The CDR3 extends over 12 amino acids. In nucleotides, the CDR3 is TGCAGCGCCGGTAAGAGCCCCTACGAGCAGTACTTC. Amino acid sequence: CSAGKSPYEQYF.

V is TRBV12-3 or TRBV12-4 and J is TRBJ2-1; D is possibly TRBD2 (6 bases). Trimming shortened V by 1 base and J by 4 bases, and 8 bases separated the two germline ends. There are 14 residues in the CDR3. The CDR3 region has the DNA TGTGCCAGCAGTTTAGGACTAGAATACAATGAGCAGTTCTTC. It specifies CASSLGLEYNEQFF.

There are many counts of this clonotype. CDR3 in amino acids: CASSQVGGVGTEAFF. CDR3 sequence (DNA): TGTGCCAGCAGCCAAGTAGGGGGCGTTGGCACTGAAGCTTTCTTT. V and J are TRBV3-1 and TRBJ1-1; 7 nucleotides line up with TRBD1. Germline CDR1 and CDR2: LGHDT and YNNKEL (reference sequence). With 1 base clipped from V and 4 bases from J, the junction kept 6 bases outside the gene matches. This CDR3 has 15 residues.

This clonotype has ten or more counts. The J gene is TRBJ2-7, the V gene TRBV20-1, with D perhaps assigned TRBD1 or TRBD2 (6 bases each). CDR1 is DFQATT and CDR2 is SNEGSKA in the germline V gene (reference sequence). Trimming shortened V by 4 bases and J by 4 bases, and 17 bases separated the two germline ends. The CDR3 sequence is 14 residues long. The CDR3 sequence: CSAIAGTGAYEQYF. The CDR3 DNA is TGCAGTGCTATTGCGGGCACGGGGGCATACGAGCAGTACTTC.

The sample holds a few counts of this clonotype. The chain combines TRBV3-1 with TRBJ2-7; D unresolved. Between the trimmed V and J ends, which lost 5 bases and 1 base, there was a span of 18 bases. The germline CDR1 and CDR2 sequences are LGHDT and YNNKEL (reference sequence). This CDR3 contains 16 residues. The CDR3 bases are TGTGCCAGCAGCGACTCCGAGAGGATGATTTCCTACGAGCAGTACTTC. As protein: CASSDSERMISYEQYF.

This clonotype has just a few counts. V is TRBV2 and J is TRBJ2-7; TRBD1 matches at 8 bases. The germline V gene has CDR1 SNHLY and CDR2 FYNNEI. The CDR3 spans 15 residues. With V trimmed by 8 bases and J by 6 bases, 15 bases remained unmatched. CDR3 DNA: TGTGCCAGCGGGGACCGGGACAGGTCCTACCGCGAGCAGTACTTC. Its translation is CASGDRDRSYREQYF.

This clonotype was found many times. CDR3 in amino acids: CSPRMDRALNEKLFF. CDR3 in DNA: TGCAGCCCGAGAATGGACCGGGCCCTTAATGAAAAACTGTTTTTT. The chain links TRBV29-1 to TRBJ1-4; no reliable D call. Germline V gives CDR1 SQVTM, CDR2 ANQGSEA. Between the trimmed V and J ends, which lost 8 bases and 4 bases, there was a span of 20 bases. This CDR3 contains 15 residues. Full variable domain (remainder filled in from reference TRBV29-1 and TRBJ1-4): SAVISQKPSRDICQRGTSLTIQCQVDSQVTMMFWYRQQPGQSLTLIATANQGSEATYESGFVIDKFPISRPNLTFSTLTVSNMSPEDSSIYLCSPRMDRALNEKLFFGSGTQLSVL.

This clonotype has a count of ten or more. V gene TRBV7-9 combines with J gene TRBJ2-7; D might be TRBD2 (5 bases). CDR3 length: 12 residues. The germline gives CDR1 SEHNR, CDR2 FQNEAQ (reference sequence). Trimming pared 10 bases from V and 0 bases from J, leaving 10 bases between. CDR3 DNA sequence: TGTGCCACCGGCGGGCTCTCCTACGAGCAGTACTTC. This encodes CATGGLSYEQYF. Supplemented by reference TRBV7-9 and TRBJ2-7, the full variable domain reads DTGVSQNPRHKITKRGQNVTFRCDPISEHNRLYWYRQTLGQGPEFLTYFQNEAQLEKSRLLSDRFSAERPKGSFSTLEIQRTEQGDSAMYLCATGGLSYEQYFGPGTRLTVT.

This clonotype was detected ten times or more. The V gene is TRBV7-6, the J gene TRBJ1-3; 7 bases agree with TRBD1. Germline CDR1 is SGHVS and CDR2 is FNYEAQ. The CDR3 sequence is 14 residues long. J gave up 2 bases and V 5 bases, and 3 bases lay outside the gene matches. The CDR3 sequence: CASSPGTAGNTIYF. The CDR3 DNA reads TGTGCCAGCAGCCCCGGGACAGCTGGAAACACCATATATTTT.